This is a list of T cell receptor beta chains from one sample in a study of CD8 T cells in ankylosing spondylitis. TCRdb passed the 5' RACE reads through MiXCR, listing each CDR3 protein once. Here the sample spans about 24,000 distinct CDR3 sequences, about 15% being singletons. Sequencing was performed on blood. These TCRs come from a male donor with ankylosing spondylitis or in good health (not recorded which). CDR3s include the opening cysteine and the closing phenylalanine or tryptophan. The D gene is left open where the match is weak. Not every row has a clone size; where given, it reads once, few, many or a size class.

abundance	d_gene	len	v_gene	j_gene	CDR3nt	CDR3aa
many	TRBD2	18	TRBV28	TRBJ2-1	TGTGCCAGCAGTACGGGACTAGCGGGAAAGAGCTCCTACAATGAGCAGTTCTTC	CASSTGLAGKSSYNEQFF
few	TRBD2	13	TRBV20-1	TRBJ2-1	TGCAGTGTCCCGACTAGCGGCTACAATGAGCAGTTCTTC	CSVPTSGYNEQFF
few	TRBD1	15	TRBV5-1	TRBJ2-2	TGCGCCAGCAGCGGGACAGGGTATGACACCGGGGAGCTGTTTTTT	CASSGTGYDTGELFF
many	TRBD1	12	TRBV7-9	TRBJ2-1	TGTGCCAGCAGCCGTAACAGGGGTGAGCAGTTCTTC	CASSRNRGEQFF
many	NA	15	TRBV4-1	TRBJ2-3	TGCGCCAGCAGCCAAGAGGTCGGCTACACAGATACGCAGTATTTT	CASSQEVGYTDTQYF
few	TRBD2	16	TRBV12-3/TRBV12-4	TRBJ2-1	TGTGCCAGCAGTGGTGCCAGCGGGGGGGCCTGGGATGAGCAGTTCTTC	CASSGASGGAWDEQFF
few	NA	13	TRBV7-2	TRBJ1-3	TGTGCCAGCAGCTTAGCTGAGGGAAACACCATATATTTT	CASSLAEGNTIYF
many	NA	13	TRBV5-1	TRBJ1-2	TGCGCCAGCAGCTGGGGGACTGCCTATGGCTACACCTTC	CASSWGTAYGYTF
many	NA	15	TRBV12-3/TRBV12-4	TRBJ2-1	TGTGCCAGCAGTTTTTCGGACCTAAACTACAATGAGCAGTTCTTC	CASSFSDLNYNEQFF
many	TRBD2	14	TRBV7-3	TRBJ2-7	TGTGCCAGCAGCTTAGATAGCGGGCGTTACGAGCAGTACTTC	CASSLDSGRYEQYF
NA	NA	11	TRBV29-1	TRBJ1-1	TGCAGCGTCCAACTGCGGACTGAAGCTTTCTTT	CSVQLRTEAFF
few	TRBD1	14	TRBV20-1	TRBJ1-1	TGCAGTGCGCTACAGGGGAAAGGTTTTCCTGAAGCTTTCTTT	CSALQGKGFPEAFF
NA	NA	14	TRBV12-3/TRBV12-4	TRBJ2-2	TGTGCCAGCACCCAAAACAGGGAATCCGGGGAGCTGTTTTTT	CASTQNRESGELFF
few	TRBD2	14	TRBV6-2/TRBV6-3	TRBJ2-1	TGTGCCAGCAGTCCCAGCGGGAGGGCCTATGAGCAGTTCTTC	CASSPSGRAYEQFF
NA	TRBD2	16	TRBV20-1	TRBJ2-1	TGCAGTGCTAGAGATCGACTAGCGGGACCCTTCCTCCCCAAGTTCTTC	CSARDRLAGPFLPKFF
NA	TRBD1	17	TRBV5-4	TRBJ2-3	TGTGCCAGCAGCTTCGGAAATTTCGACAGGGGCACAGATACGCAGTATTTT	CASSFGNFDRGTDTQYF